These 8 T cell receptor beta chains came from one sample sequenced in a study of blood T cell repertoires in COVID-19. Assay used: immunoSEQ multiplex PCR; TCRdb lists only in-frame clones, some missing. The sample has approximately 300,000 clones; 86% are singletons. Sequencing was carried out using PBMCs or T cells enriched from blood (not recorded which). The receptors originated from a man aged 25-45 years who had recovered from COVID-19.

A note on this clone: Other nucleotide sequences in the sample specify the same CDR3. This chain joins TRBV6-1 and TRBJ2-3; the D gene is possibly TRBD1 (6 bases). Per the germline V gene, CDR1 is MNHNS and CDR2 is SASEGT. Trimming stripped 2 bases from V and 4 bases from J, with 10 bases between. The CDR3 contains 14 residues. CDR3 coding DNA: TGTGCCAGCAGTGAATTACAGGGTCCAGATACGCAGTATTTT. Translating gives CASSELQGPDTQYF.

The V call is TRBV24-1, the J call TRBJ2-5; 7 bases are shared with TRBD2. Germline V CDR1 and CDR2: KGHDR, SFDVKD. The CDR3 is 15 amino acids. V lost 12 bases, J lost 6 bases, and 18 bases stayed unmatched. CDR3 sequence: CASALSGEGVKTQYF. Written as DNA, the CDR3 is TGTGCCTCCGCGTTAAGCGGGGAAGGTGTAAAGACCCAGTACTTC.

The chain carries TRBV4-1 and TRBJ1-5, with D perhaps matching TRBD1 (6 bases). CDR1 and CDR2 from the germline V gene are MGHRA and YSYEKL. V lost 0 bases to trimming and J lost 11 bases, with 14 bases between them. The CDR3 contains 14 residues. The CDR3: CASSQDRGGEAQHF. In DNA, the CDR3 is TGCGCCAGCAGCCAAGATCGGGGGGGCGAGGCCCAGCATTTT.

This chain joins TRBV19 and TRBJ1-4; 7 bases line up with TRBD1. Germline assignment: CDR1 LNHDA and CDR2 SQIVND (reference sequence). The CDR3 has 15 residues. Trimming cost V 4 bases and J 7 bases; bases outside gene matches: 9. CDR3 DNA sequence: TGTGCCAGTAGTAAAAACAGGGGTTACGGTGAAAAACTGTTTTTT. Protein: CASSKNRGYGEKLFF.

The rearrangement uses TRBV29-1 and TRBJ2-7; D perhaps matches TRBD2 (6 bases). CDR1 SQVTM and CDR2 ANQGSEA come from the germline V gene. The germline V and J ends were trimmed by 4 bases and 7 bases, with 20 bases remaining between them. The CDR3 consists of 14 residues. CDR3 amino acids: CSVVPWEEKVEQYF. In DNA form, the CDR3 reads TGCAGCGTTGTCCCCTGGGAGGAGAAAGTTGAGCAGTACTTC.

This chain links TRBV27 with TRBJ2-7; TRBD1 agrees at 10 bases. The ends lost 6 bases at V and 3 bases at J; junction bases unmatched: 5. Germline values: CDR1 MNHEY, CDR2 SMNVEV (reference sequence). The CDR3 covers 14 residues. This CDR3 reads CASRPGTGVYEQYF. CDR3 in DNA: TGTGCCAGCAGACCAGGGACAGGGGTCTACGAGCAGTACTTC.

The chain has TRBV5-5 and TRBJ1-4, with 8 bases identical to TRBD1. The V segment lost 3 bases and the J segment 7 bases; nucleotides outside the gene matches: 8. CDR3 length: 15 amino acids. CDR1 is SGHKS, CDR2 YYEKEE, per germline (reference sequence). In DNA form, the CDR3 reads TGTGCCAGCAGCTCCCCCGGGACAGGTACTGAAAAACTGTTTTTT. Translated, it gives CASSSPGTGTEKLFF.

V usage is TRBV16 and J usage is TRBJ2-5; 9 bases fit TRBD1. V shed 4 bases, J shed 7 bases, and the junction held 7 bases outside the gene matches. Germline loops: CDR1 KGHSY, CDR2 FQNENV. The CDR3 consists of 14 residues. The CDR3 sequence: CASSLYEGQGTQYF. CDR3 DNA: TGTGCCAGCAGCCTATATGAGGGACAGGGGACCCAGTACTTC.